This T cell receptor (beta chain) derives from a study of blood T cell repertoires in COVID-19 (dated by TCRdb to the early 2020s). For the study in its entirety: Collaborator samples came from the United States, Italy and Spain and covered acute and convalescent phases of COVID-19. The material from the prospective study consisted of cDNA or gDNA derived from T cells, B-cell-depleted T cells, or PBMCs. Subjects who had been exposed to COVID-19, were actively infected with it, or had recovered from it provided the deeply sampled blood TCRbeta repertoires that made up the dataset. A freely available public database, intended as a resource for researchers studying the immune response to SARS-CoV-2, is where the repertoires were released. Samples came from the ongoing ImmuneRACE study (first 160 participants) plus 1,254 subjects from 6 global collaborators. A de-identified subject ID, COVID-19 status, age in years and sex were almost always included in the sample metadata. Where available, HLA class I and class II types were obtained from metadata supplied by the sample provider rather than from assay-based typing. The paper's findings and limits, for the study overall: The amount of clinical and demographic metadata varied by source and participant and was provided uncurated.

TCRbeta CDR3 regions were amplified from genomic DNA using the immunoSEQ Assay, a bias-controlled multiplex PCR. In the authors' own workflow: The number of nucleated cells in each sample was estimated by amplification of reference gene primers within the assay. To quantify the absolute abundance of each unique TCRbeta CDR3 rearrangement, sequence reads were collapsed and filtered. Productive Simpson clonality was computed per sample as the square root of Simpson's diversity index over productive rearrangements. TCRdb limited this immuneACCESS table to in-frame rearrangements with V and J called. A share of clones is missing; checked studies link under half to unresolved V genes, and the rest is unexplained. V, J and clone size derive from that table, while D and trimming were established from the DNA sequence. The sample data list about 190,000 clones, and about nine tenths of these were observed just once. The ten biggest clones cover approximately 6.7% of the sample.

A word on this clone: Its antigen is currently not known. Base qualities were left out, and no much larger clone turns up one base away.

Collaborating institutions collected whole blood in K2EDTA tubes following their own protocols. Collaborator samples were shipped for TCRbeta analysis as frozen whole blood, isolated PBMCs, or DNA extracted from either sample type. The germline V gene provides CDR1 LGHNA and CDR2 YSLEER. From cysteine to phenylalanine, the CDR3 is 14 amino acids long. The sequence is cut down to CDR3 DNA, 42 bases in frame from base 1. Trimming accounts for 4 bases at V and 8 bases at J, while the number of junction bases matched to no gene is 7. The material sequenced was peripheral blood. The sequence was obtained from a man between 35 and 55 years old with acute or convalescent COVID-19. The chain uses TRBV4-3 and TRBJ2-1; 8 nucleotides in the junction match TRBD1. CDR3 protein: CASSPRTGLDEQFF. The sequence in DNA is TGCGCCAGCAGCCCTCGGACAGGGCTGGATGAGCAGTTCTTC.